Sequencing of this TCR beta chain was carried out in a study of blood T cells in healthy people across ages. In terms of origin and age, donors were healthy Caucasian individuals from Russia aged about 6 to 90. There are many counts of this clonotype. Its antigen remains unknown. Points from the study as a whole: The study found more naive CD4+ cells and higher diversity in long-lived than aged donors. PBMCs were not sorted, which prevented a conclusive comparison of naive versus antigen-experienced cells.

Germline values: CDR1 SQVTM, CDR2 ANQGSEA. The CDR3 extends over 15 amino acids. Then a second PCR, running roughly 7 to 12 cycles, was carried out with a sample-barcoded 5' primer and a J-beta primer mix. TCRdb reanalysed the 5' RACE reads using MiXCR and keeps one entry per CDR3 protein. This table holds over 600,000 distinct CDR3 sequences, about half found once. This chain connects TRBV29-1 to TRBJ2-1, with D perhaps TRBD1 (5 bases). The specimen was blood. The sequence derives from an older man in good health. The CDR3 bases are TGCAGTGATTTATCCGGACATGATACCTACAATGAGCAGTTCTTC. This sequence encodes CSDLSGHDTYNEQFF.